This T cell receptor (beta chain) was found in a study of T-cell reconstitution after alpha-beta-depleted transplantation in children. Study observations and caveats: Newly made T cells mostly supplied T-cell counts and diversity one year after transplant. Elevated TCRbeta diversity at day 60 was traced, in some patients, to surviving recipient T cells and thymic progenitors.

The CDR3 runs 15 residues. With V trimmed by 7 bases and J by 3 bases, 10 bases remained unmatched. The authors prepared the TCRbeta library with unique molecular identifiers. TCRdb reprocessed the PCR reads via MiXCR and lists one record per CDR3 protein. This table has a few hundred thousand distinct CDR3 sequences, around 15% appearing once. This clonotype has only a few counts. Its antigen is as yet unknown. The sequenced sample was PBMCs, mostly from graft donor cells, obtained 360 days after TCRalphabeta/CD19-depleted stem cell transplant. The chain is built from TRBV12-3 or TRBV12-4 and TRBJ2-7, with 9 bases identical to TRBD1. The source of this sequence is a boy less than two years old who had a stem cell transplant for Wiskott-Aldrich syndrome, so the T cells may come from the graft donor. CDR3 region: CASTLSGTGRYEQYF. For the CDR3, the DNA is TGTGCCAGCACTCTCTCCGGGACAGGGCGCTACGAGCAGTACTTC.